This TCR beta chain was obtained from a study of cytotoxic CD8 clonotypes in ibrutinib-treated CLL. At the level of the study: Patients attained some 24 partial and 2 complete responses; at median roughly 73 months, 14 remained remitted while around twelve progressed. Average yields of 255,043 productive templates and 75,000 to 95,000 productive rearrangements characterized the samples.

Trimming cost V 5 bases and J 0 bases, with 14 bases left between them. The CDR3 has 15 amino acids. The V gene's germline CDR1 is SGHVS and CDR2 FQNEAQ. Generated by immunoSEQ multiplex PCR, the TCRdb table keeps only in-frame clones and is missing some. Altogether some 310,000 clones are present, about 80% being singletons, with the ten largest covering over 5.5%. The specimen was PBMCs, collected before ibrutinib treatment. The V and J genes are TRBV7-8 and TRBJ2-7, with D perhaps being TRBD1 or TRBD2 (5 bases each). The sequence was collected from a human donor with chronic lymphocytic leukemia. CDR3 sequence reads: CASSPTRGSSYEQYF. CDR3 sequence (DNA): TGTGCCAGCAGCCCTACGAGGGGAAGCTCCTACGAGCAGTACTTC.